The 32 T cell receptor beta chains listed next were all sequenced from one sample in a study of human T cells and chemical hapten exposure (dated by TCRdb to about 2021). Per the publication, the time point label means: patch test 3, about 24 weeks after DPC sensitization. The treatment or condition label corresponds to: therapeutic diphenylcyclopropenone sensitization with weekly scalp DPC. Library method: RACE. The sample was run on a NextSeq 500. The public reads were run again by TCRdb, first through fastp at Q25 and then through MiXCR, and only productive beta chains were kept. Every CDR3 protein is listed once, alongside the most common genes and DNA of its rows. The sample table shows some 180,000 distinct CDR3 sequences, and more than 20% are seen once. Together, the top ten hold 2.5% of the sample. This sample comprised whole blood, obtained in connection with sensitization to the hapten diphenylcyclopropenone (DPC). The receptors come from a woman aged 40 to 50 with alopecia areata. Some clones in this sample may be carry-over from other donors' samples.

In this sample, this clonotype turned up many times. The chain combines TRBV27 with TRBJ1-2, with TRBD1 as a possible D gene (6 bases). Germline V lookup: CDR1 MNHEY, CDR2 SMNVEV (reference sequence). The CDR3 length is 13 residues. V was trimmed by 2 bases and J by 4 bases, leaving 8 bases between them. The DNA of the CDR3 is TGTGCCAGCAGTTTAGACAGGACCTATGGCTACACCTTC. Its protein product is CASSLDRTYGYTF.

The V and J genes are TRBV7-9 and TRBJ1-4, with D unresolved. CDR1 and CDR2 (germline): SEHNR, FQNEAQ (reference sequence). V lost 3 bases and J lost 0, with 11 bases in between. CDR3 length: 16 amino acids. The CDR3 is CASSFGELATNEKLFF. CDR3 nucleotides: TGTGCCAGCAGCTTTGGGGAGCTTGCAACTAATGAAAAACTGTTTTTT.

This clonotype was detected a few times. The V call is TRBV20-1, the J call TRBJ2-3; tentative D call: TRBD2 (6 bases). CDR1 and CDR2 from the germline V gene are DFQATT and SNEGSKA (reference sequence). The CDR3 totals 14 residues. V lost 6 bases, J lost 1 base, and 14 bases lay in between. The CDR3 DNA reads TGCAGTGCACCTACCACGGGAGGCACAGATACGCAGTATTTT. It translates to CSAPTTGGTDTQYF.

This rearrangement joins TRBV7-9 to TRBJ2-3; 9 positions match TRBD2. There are 18 residues in the CDR3. The germline CDR1 and CDR2 sequences are SEHNR and FQNEAQ (reference sequence). The ends lost 5 bases at V and 1 base at J; junction bases unmatched: 13. The CDR3 region is CASSRWRGRASGTDTQYF. CDR3 coding DNA: TGTGCCAGCAGCCGCTGGCGCGGGAGGGCCTCAGGCACAGATACGCAGTATTTT.

This clonotype occurred a few times. The chain combines TRBV29-1 with TRBJ2-1; the D gene is possibly TRBD1 (5 bases). Germline V CDR1 and CDR2: SQVTM, ANQGSEA. This CDR3 spans 12 amino acids. V lost 6 bases to trimming and J lost 8 bases, with 14 bases between them. The CDR3 coding sequence is TGCAGCGTCGCCCAGGACAAGCATGAGCAGTTCTTC. Translating it yields CSVAQDKHEQFF.

Only a few counts were recorded for this clonotype. CDR3 region: CASSPILGNEQFF. The CDR3 bases are TGTGCCAGCAGCCCAATTTTAGGTAATGAGCAGTTCTTC. The chain joins TRBV9 to TRBJ2-1; D is undetermined. The CDR3 loop spans 13 amino acids. From germline, CDR1 is SGDLS and CDR2 YYNGEE. V was cut by 4 bases and J by 7 bases, with 12 bases left in between.

The chain combines TRBV5-1 with TRBJ2-2; 7 positions agree with TRBD2. The CDR3 covers 15 residues. Germline V gene data show CDR1 as SGHRS and CDR2 as YFSETQ. V lost 5 bases and J lost 3; bases outside the gene matches: 7. CDR3 bases: TGCGCCAGCAGACCCGGGACTACCTACACCGGGGAGCTGTTTTTT. Translating gives CASRPGTTYTGELFF.

This clonotype came up a few times. This sequence joins TRBV9 and TRBJ1-2, with a tentative D call TRBD1 (5 bases). Trimming removed 4 bases from V and 7 bases from J, with 26 bases in between. This CDR3 has 17 amino acids. Germline V gene sequence: CDR1 SGDLS, CDR2 YYNGEE. This chain's CDR3 is CASSSGDRGLEEGGYTF. CDR3 sequence (DNA): TGTGCCAGCAGCTCCGGGGACCGGGGTCTCGAGGAGGGTGGCTACACCTTC.

The chain is built from TRBV4-2 and TRBJ1-2; D unclear. Germline-derived CDR1 and CDR2 are LGHNA and YNFKEQ. CDR3 length: 13 residues. V lost 3 bases to trimming and J lost 6 bases, with 11 bases between them. CDR3: CASSHLGQDGYTF. The CDR3, as DNA: TGTGCCAGCAGCCATCTTGGGCAGGATGGCTACACCTTC.

The table lists this clonotype with a few counts. CDR3 bases: TGCAGCGCCGACGGGAACCAAGAGACCCAGTACTTC. This gives the protein CSADGNQETQYF. The chain employs TRBV29-1 and TRBJ2-5; possibly TRBD2 for D (5 bases). Trimming cost V 7 bases and J 0 bases, with 9 bases left between them. Germline assignment: CDR1 SQVTM and CDR2 ANQGSEA. The CDR3 contains 12 residues. The entire variable domain, with the rest obtained from reference TRBV29-1 and TRBJ2-5, is as follows: SAVISQKPSRDICQRGTSLTIQCQVDSQVTMMFWYRQQPGQSLTLIATANQGSEATYESGFVIDKFPISRPNLTFSTLTVSNMSPEDSSIYLCSADGNQETQYFGPGTRLLVL.

This clonotype has just a few counts. The V and J genes are TRBV18 and TRBJ2-2, with 9 nucleotides matching TRBD1. The J segment lost 7 bases and the V segment lost 0 bases, leaving 3 bases of the junction unmatched. Looked up from germline, CDR1 is KGHSH and CDR2 is LQKENI. The length of the CDR3 is 15 residues. CDR3 region: CASSPPGQGIGELFF. The CDR3 nucleotides are TGTGCCAGCTCACCACCGGGACAGGGAATCGGGGAGCTGTTTTTT.

The rearrangement uses TRBV5-1 and TRBJ2-5; 10 positions match TRBD2. CDR1 and CDR2 from the germline V gene are SGHRS and YFSETQ. V was clipped by 0 bases and J by 2 bases; unmatched bases: 10. This CDR3 comprises 18 residues. The CDR3 spells CASSLASRSGRDQETQYF. Here the CDR3 DNA reads TGCGCCAGCAGCTTGGCGTCACGGAGCGGGAGGGATCAAGAGACCCAGTACTTC.

This clonotype was observed a handful of times. The chain joins TRBV29-1 to TRBJ2-7, with TRBD2 matching over 11 bases. Germline-derived CDR1 and CDR2 are SQVTM and ANQGSEA. After removal of 7 bases from V and 0 bases from J, the junction contained 5 bases not matched to a gene. There are 14 residues in the CDR3. The CDR3 sequence is CSASTSGDSYEQYF. The CDR3, as DNA: TGCAGCGCCTCGACTAGCGGGGACTCCTACGAGCAGTACTTC.

CDR3 loop: CASTKRGESYNEQFF. The CDR3 DNA reads TGTGCCAGCACCAAACGCGGGGAGTCGTACAATGAGCAGTTCTTC. This chain uses TRBV6-1 with TRBJ2-1, with D tentatively TRBD2 (6 bases). The CDR3 totals 15 residues. Looked up from germline, CDR1 is MNHNS and CDR2 is SASEGT. Trimming took off 7 bases at V and 4 bases at J, with 17 bases between the two ends.

This CDR3 reads CSAGTGVAEQYF. The CDR3 region has the DNA TGCAGTGCTGGGACAGGGGTTGCCGAGCAGTACTTC. The gene calls are TRBV20-1 and TRBJ2-7, with 10 bases lining up with TRBD1. The CDR3 has 12 residues. J gave up 6 bases and V 5 bases, and 4 bases lay outside the gene matches. The germline V gene has CDR1 DFQATT and CDR2 SNEGSKA (reference sequence).

This clonotype was counted only a few times. The CDR3 loop is CSVGFRRMDTGELFF. The DNA for the CDR3 is TGCAGCGTTGGGTTCCGCCGTATGGACACCGGGGAGCTGTTTTTT. This chain joins TRBV29-1 and TRBJ2-2; D unclear. The CDR3 covers 15 residues. V lost 4 bases and J 3 bases, leaving 15 bases between the germline ends. Germline V gives CDR1 SQVTM, CDR2 ANQGSEA.

In its sample, this clonotype was seen a few times. The gene calls are TRBV27 and TRBJ2-2; tentative D call: TRBD2 (7 bases). The CDR3 length is 14 residues. V was cut by 7 bases and J by 5 bases, with 14 bases left in between. Germline-derived CDR1 and CDR2 are MNHEY and SMNVEV (reference sequence). CDR3 coding DNA: TGTGCCAGCATTTCAGGGAGGGGGACCGGGGAGCTGTTTTTT. This gives the protein CASISGRGTGELFF.

This clonotype was detected only once. An end of the junction differs from the germline gene, which may be a read error. This chain connects TRBV28 to TRBJ2-7, with 7 bases aligning to TRBD2. CDR1 and CDR2 from the germline V gene are MDHEN and SYDVKM. The CDR3 extends over 15 amino acids. In DNA, the CDR3 is TGTGCCAGCAGCCCAACGCCGGGGGGAAGCTACAAGCAGTACTTC. Translated, it gives CASSPTPGGSYKQYF.

The V gene is TRBV29-1, the J gene TRBJ2-1; 7 bases map to TRBD2. The CDR3 is 11 amino acids. Germline V gives CDR1 SQVTM, CDR2 ANQGSEA. With 4 bases clipped from V and 7 bases from J, the junction kept 1 base outside the gene matches. CDR3 sequence reads: CSVGLANEQFF. CDR3 coding DNA: TGCAGCGTTGGACTAGCAAATGAGCAGTTCTTC.

This clonotype was seen a few times. The chain employs TRBV19 and TRBJ1-5; D unresolved. Germline V gene sequence: CDR1 LNHDA, CDR2 SQIVND (reference sequence). Trimming left V 9 bases short and J 0 bases short, with 9 bases between. The CDR3 is 13 residues long. The CDR3 bases are TGTGCCAGCTCAGAGAATAGCAATCAGCCCCAGCATTTT. Its translation is CASSENSNQPQHF.

This clonotype has just a few counts. This chain connects TRBV28 to TRBJ2-1; possible D gene TRBD2, 6 bases. CDR1 is MDHEN, CDR2 SYDVKM, per germline. The CDR3 loop spans 13 amino acids. V lost 2 bases to trimming and J lost 8 bases, with 10 bases between them. The CDR3 DNA reads as TGTGCCAGCAGTTTAGGGTGGAGGGATGAGCAGTTCTTC. Translation gives CASSLGWRDEQFF.

This clonotype has a handful of counts. The chain joins TRBV20-1 to TRBJ1-2; D gene unclear. The CDR3 has 12 residues. Trimming stripped 1 base from V and 8 bases from J, with 11 bases between. CDR1 is DFQATT, CDR2 SNEGSKA, per germline (reference sequence). The CDR3, as DNA: TGCAGTGCTAGAGTTACGGCGGGGGGCTACACCTTC. Translation: CSARVTAGGYTF.

Only a few counts were recorded for this clonotype. The chain carries TRBV6-2 or TRBV6-3 and TRBJ2-7; 9 bases agree with TRBD1. Per germline, CDR1 MNHEY and CDR2 SVGEGT. The junction had 7 bases not matched to a gene; V was cut back by 4 bases and J by 3 bases. This CDR3 contains 15 residues. The CDR3, as DNA: TGTGCCAGCAGTTCCACAGGGGGCTTCTTCTACGAGCAGTACTTC. Amino acids: CASSSTGGFFYEQYF.

This clonotype was observed at least ten times. The chain links TRBV29-1 to TRBJ1-5; possibly TRBD1 for D (6 bases). The V end was cut by 4 bases, the J end by 5 bases, with 12 bases between. The CDR3 is 13 residues long. CDR1 is SQVTM and CDR2 is ANQGSEA in the germline V gene. This CDR3 reads CSVATGLDQPQHF. For the CDR3, the DNA is TGCAGCGTTGCAACAGGGTTGGATCAGCCCCAGCATTTT.

The chain employs TRBV6-2 or TRBV6-3 and TRBJ2-5, with D perhaps TRBD1 (6 bases). V shed 5 bases and J shed 2 bases, with 15 bases lying between them. Germline V gene sequence: CDR1 MNHEY, CDR2 SVGEGT. This CDR3 spans 15 amino acids. DNA for the CDR3: TGTGCCAGCAGTAACTTCGGGACACCACAAGAGACCCAGTACTTC. Amino acids: CASSNFGTPQETQYF.

This clonotype came up many times. The chain links TRBV27 to TRBJ1-5; D gene ambiguous. CDR1 is MNHEY, CDR2 SMNVEV, per germline (reference sequence). This CDR3 has 16 amino acids. Trimming removed 5 bases from V and 0 bases from J, with 14 bases in between. The CDR3 nucleotides are TGTGCCAGCAGTCAACGCGCGATCCATAGCAATCAGCCCCAGCATTTT. Translation gives CASSQRAIHSNQPQHF.

The chain joins TRBV6-5 to TRBJ2-7; 14 bases fit TRBD2. The CDR3 runs to 15 residues. The ends lost 6 bases at V and 4 bases at J; junction bases unmatched: 5. Germline V gene lookup returns CDR1 MNHEY and CDR2 SVGAGI. The CDR3 sequence: CASRLGLAGVYEQYF. Written as DNA, the CDR3 is TGTGCCAGCAGGCTGGGACTAGCGGGAGTATACGAGCAGTACTTC.

This rearrangement joins TRBV29-1 to TRBJ1-4; D not resolved. V was clipped by 3 bases and J by 8 bases, with 4 bases between them. The CDR3 has 10 amino acids. Germline V gene sequence: CDR1 SQVTM, CDR2 ANQGSEA. CDR3 DNA: TGCAGCGTTGAGGAGGAAAAACTGTTTTTT. Translated: CSVEEEKLFF.

The chain carries TRBV27 and TRBJ2-3; D is uncertain. The V gene lost 4 bases and the J gene lost 2 bases, with 7 bases spanning the gap. The CDR3 has 13 residues. Germline assignment: CDR1 MNHEY and CDR2 SMNVEV (reference sequence). The CDR3 loop is CASSSSNTDTQYF. Here the CDR3 DNA reads TGTGCCAGCAGTTCTTCCAACACAGATACGCAGTATTTT.

This rearrangement joins TRBV24-1 to TRBJ2-1; perhaps TRBD2 as D (5 bases). CDR3 size: 12 residues. The V end was cut by 1 base, the J end by 10 bases, with 7 bases between. Germline CDR1 is KGHDR and CDR2 is SFDVKD. CDR3 sequence: CATSDLLGEQFF. In DNA, the CDR3 is TGTGCCACCAGTGATTTACTAGGGGAGCAGTTCTTC.

This clonotype was seen more than once but under ten times. This chain uses TRBV12-3 or TRBV12-4 with TRBJ1-5, with D maybe TRBD1 (5 bases). The CDR3 is 14 amino acids. Deletions cut 5 bases from V and 4 bases from J, with 12 bases between. CDR3 nucleotides: TGTGCCAGCAGTAAATCGACAGAGAATCAGCCCCAGCATTTT. It is translated as CASSKSTENQPQHF.

The count of this clonotype is one. This chain links TRBV28 with TRBJ2-5; 9 nucleotides agree with TRBD1. CDR1 and CDR2 (germline): MDHEN, SYDVKM. The junction had 4 bases not matched to a gene; V was cut back by 3 bases and J by 5 bases. The CDR3 consists of 14 residues. Written as DNA, the CDR3 is TGTGCCAGCAGTTTGGACAGGGGAAGTGAGACCCAGTACTTC. This encodes CASSLDRGSETQYF.